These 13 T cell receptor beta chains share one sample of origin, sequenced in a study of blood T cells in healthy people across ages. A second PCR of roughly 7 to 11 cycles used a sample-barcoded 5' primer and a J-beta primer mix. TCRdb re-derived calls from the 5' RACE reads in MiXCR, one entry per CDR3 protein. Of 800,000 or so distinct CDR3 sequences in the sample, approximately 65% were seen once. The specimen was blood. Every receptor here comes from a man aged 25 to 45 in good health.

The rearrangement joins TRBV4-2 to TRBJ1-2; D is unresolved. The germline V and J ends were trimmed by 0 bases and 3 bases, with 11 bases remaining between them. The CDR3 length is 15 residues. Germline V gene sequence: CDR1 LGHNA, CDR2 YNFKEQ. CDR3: CASSQDYTEDYGYTF. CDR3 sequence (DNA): TGTGCCAGCAGCCAAGATTACACAGAGGACTATGGCTACACCTTC.

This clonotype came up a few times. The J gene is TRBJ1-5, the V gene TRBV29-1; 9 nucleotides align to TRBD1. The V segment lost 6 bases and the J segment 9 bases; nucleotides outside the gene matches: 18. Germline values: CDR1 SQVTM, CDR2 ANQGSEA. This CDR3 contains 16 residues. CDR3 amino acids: CSVLLGTGSAVGPQHF. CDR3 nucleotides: TGCAGCGTCCTTCTTGGGACAGGGAGTGCCGTTGGGCCCCAGCATTTT.

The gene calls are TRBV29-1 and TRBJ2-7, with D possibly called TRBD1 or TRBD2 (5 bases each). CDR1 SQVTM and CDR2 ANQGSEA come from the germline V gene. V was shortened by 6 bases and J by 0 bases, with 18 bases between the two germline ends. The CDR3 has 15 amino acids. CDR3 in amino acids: CSVEHMGPSSYEQYF. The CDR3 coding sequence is TGCAGCGTAGAGCATATGGGACCAAGCTCCTACGAGCAGTACTTC.

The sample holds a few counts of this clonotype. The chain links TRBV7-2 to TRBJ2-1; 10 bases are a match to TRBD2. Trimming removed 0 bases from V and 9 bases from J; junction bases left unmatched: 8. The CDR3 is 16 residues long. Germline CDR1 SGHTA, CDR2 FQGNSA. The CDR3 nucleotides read TGTGCCAGCAGCTTAGCGGGGACTAGCGCCGCCGTTGAGCAGTTCTTC. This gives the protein CASSLAGTSAAVEQFF.

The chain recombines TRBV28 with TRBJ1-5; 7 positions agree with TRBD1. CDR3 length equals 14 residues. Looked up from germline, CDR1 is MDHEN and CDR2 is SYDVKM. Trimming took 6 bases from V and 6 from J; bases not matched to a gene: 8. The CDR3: CASRIDREVQPQHF. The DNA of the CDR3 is TGTGCCAGCAGGATCGACAGGGAGGTTCAGCCCCAGCATTTT.

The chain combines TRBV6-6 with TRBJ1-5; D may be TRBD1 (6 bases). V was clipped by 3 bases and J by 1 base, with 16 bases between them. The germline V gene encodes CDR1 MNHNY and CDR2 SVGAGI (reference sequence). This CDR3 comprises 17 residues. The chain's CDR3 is CASSYGSGRGSNQPQHF. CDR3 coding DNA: TGTGCCAGCAGTTATGGGTCGGGCAGGGGAAGCAATCAGCCCCAGCATTTT.

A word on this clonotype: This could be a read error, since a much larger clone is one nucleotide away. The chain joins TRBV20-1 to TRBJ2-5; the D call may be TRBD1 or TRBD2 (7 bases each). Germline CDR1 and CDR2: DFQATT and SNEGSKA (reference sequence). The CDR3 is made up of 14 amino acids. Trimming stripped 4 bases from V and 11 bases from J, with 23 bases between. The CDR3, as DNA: TGCAGTGCTAACCCAGGGGGGGCAGGTAATGAGCAGTACTTC. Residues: CSANPGGAGNEQYF.

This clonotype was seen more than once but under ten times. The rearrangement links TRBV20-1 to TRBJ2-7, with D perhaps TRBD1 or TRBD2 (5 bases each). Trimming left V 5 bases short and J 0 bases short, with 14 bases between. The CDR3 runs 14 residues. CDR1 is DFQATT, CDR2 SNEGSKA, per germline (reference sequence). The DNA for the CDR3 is TGCAGTGCTCTCCGGGACCGTCTCTCCTACGAGCAGTACTTC. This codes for CSALRDRLSYEQYF.

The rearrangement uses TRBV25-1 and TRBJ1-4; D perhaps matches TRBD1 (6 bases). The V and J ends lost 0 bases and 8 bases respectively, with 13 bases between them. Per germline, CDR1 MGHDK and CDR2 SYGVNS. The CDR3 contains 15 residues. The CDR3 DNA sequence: TGTGCCAGCAGTGAATATGGGGGGGCTGGGGAAAAACTGTTTTTT. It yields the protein CASSEYGGAGEKLFF.

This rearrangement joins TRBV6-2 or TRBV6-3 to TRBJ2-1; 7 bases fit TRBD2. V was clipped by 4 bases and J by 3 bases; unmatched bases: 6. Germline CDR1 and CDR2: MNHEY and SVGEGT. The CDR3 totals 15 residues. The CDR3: CASSFELAVYNEQFF. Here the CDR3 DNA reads TGTGCCAGCAGTTTTGAGCTAGCGGTCTACAATGAGCAGTTCTTC.

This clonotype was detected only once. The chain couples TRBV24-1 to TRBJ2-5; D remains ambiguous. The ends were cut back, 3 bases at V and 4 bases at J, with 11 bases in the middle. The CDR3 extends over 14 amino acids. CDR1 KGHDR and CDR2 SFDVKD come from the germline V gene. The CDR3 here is CATSDLGSGETQYF. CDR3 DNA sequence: TGTGCCACCAGTGATCTCGGCTCTGGAGAGACCCAGTACTTC.

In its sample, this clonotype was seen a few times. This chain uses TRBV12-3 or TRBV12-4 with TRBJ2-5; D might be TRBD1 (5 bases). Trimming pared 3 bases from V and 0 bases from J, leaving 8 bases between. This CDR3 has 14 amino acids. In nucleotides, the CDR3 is TGTGCCAGCAGTTTTGGGGCAGACCAAGAGACCCAGTACTTC. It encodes CASSFGADQETQYF.

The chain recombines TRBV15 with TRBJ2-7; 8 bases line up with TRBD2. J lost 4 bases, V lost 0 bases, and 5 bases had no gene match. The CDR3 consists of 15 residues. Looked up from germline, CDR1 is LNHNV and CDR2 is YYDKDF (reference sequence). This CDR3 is CATSRDYGGEYEQYF. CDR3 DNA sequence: TGTGCCACCAGCAGAGATTACGGGGGGGAATACGAGCAGTACTTC.